The sequence of this TCR beta chain was determined in a study of blood T cells in healthy people across ages (dated by TCRdb to between 2014 and 2017). With respect to the entire study: In model experiments, roughly one uniquely barcoded TCR beta cDNA molecule per two T cells was captured by template switching. Age-related changes in TCR beta repertoire diversity were measured in the study by deep sequencing normalized with unique cDNA molecular identifiers. Donors were grouped into four age groups: young (average roughly 15 years), middle-aged (approximately 41), aged (about 60) and long-lived (approximately 81). Two additional independent replicas of 1 million unique cDNA reads from the same blood draw were analyzed for two donors (one aged 18 to 30 and one aged 80 or older).

The CDR3 goes from the cysteine to the phenylalanine over 15 residues. Only the CDR3 region is kept as DNA, spanning 45 bases read in frame from base 1. Deletion took 4 bases off V and 8 bases off J, with a span of 21 bases between the germline ends. CDR1 and CDR2, per the germline V gene (reference sequence), are DFQATT and SNEGSKA. As regards this clonotype: No cognate antigen has been identified for it. Base qualities are not recorded, but no much larger clone differs from it by a single base.

The roughly 39 donors, aged about 6 to 95 years, were systemically healthy Caucasian individuals from Russia. Each donor gave around 9.8 milliliters of peripheral blood, collected into EDTA-treated Vacutainer tubes. Ficoll-Paque density-gradient centrifugation was used to isolate PBMCs, with at least 7 million per sample. Trizol reagent was used to extract total RNA from the PBMCs, yielding at least 6 micrograms per sample. Naive CD45RAhigh/CD27high T cell percentages were measured by flow cytometry on a PBMC aliquot from every donor. General conclusions and limits of the study: Estimates of total diversity based on one million sequenced T cells were considered lower bounds and underestimates. Compared with the aged group, the long-lived group had more naive CD4+ T cells, fewer expanded clones and increased TCR diversity, a pattern suggesting age selection. A strong correlation was found between observed TCR beta diversity and the percentage of naive T cells measured by flow cytometry. As age increased, observed TCR beta diversity per million T cells dropped in a roughly linear way, and a significant reduction was already evident by age roughly 36. Because donor CMV infection status was unknown, age-related changes in expanded clonotypes were potentially confounded. Bulk unsorted PBMC profiling prevented conclusive comparison of naive and antigen-experienced compartments.

The library was obtained by 5' RACE. The instrument given in TCRdb is Illumina HiSeq 2500. A second PCR of roughly 6 to 11 cycles was run with a J-beta primer mix and a sample-barcoded 5' primer. Each TCR beta cDNA molecule received a unique molecular identifier from a template-switch 5' adaptor carrying 12 random nucleotides. Each sample yielded at least 2.5 million CDR3-containing paired-end reads. First-strand cDNA synthesis was performed from all RNA using the Mint cDNA synthesis kit, with priming by a TRBC-specific oligonucleotide. Following uracil-DNA glycosylase treatment, all cDNA underwent a first 18-cycle PCR with the universal primers M1SS and BC2_uni_R. The authors processed their data as follows. Each sample was normalized by randomly selecting 1 million high-quality reads, each carrying a distinct molecular identifier. Reads sharing molecular identifiers were discarded rather than binned into consensus sequences. MiTCR, with a Q25 quality threshold and the strictest error-elimination algorithm, was used for CDR3 identification, clonotype clustering and error correction. A nonparametric unseen species model using Euler transformation provided a lower-bound estimate of total TCR beta diversity. The raw public data were reprocessed by TCRdb itself: fastp quality trimming at Q25, MiXCR clonotype calling, in-frame beta chains only. Identical CDR3 protein sequences are pooled into one entry, listed with their most common genes and DNA. V and J calls and clone size were set by TCRdb, not the authors. Present in this sample are about 930,000 distinct CDR3 sequences, about 28% of which were seen just once. The ten largest clones represent roughly 10% of the sample.

Another study also made use of these data, one on T cells of mothers and their children. As noted in the second study: Nine systemically healthy Caucasian individuals served as donors, namely three mothers together with their six children. cDNA synthesis consumed the entire amount of extracted RNA, loaded at approximately 1.6 ug RNA in each 15 ul reaction. In the second PCR, the M1S primer added sample barcodes and 2-4 random nucleotides. Over 8 million TCR beta CDR3 reads were obtained for each mother, and about 3 million reads were obtained for each child. Thymic selection similarly shapes TCR recombination output in related and unrelated pairs, with minor effect from inherited differences. Normalized repertoire overlap in related mother-child pairs was always slightly higher than in unrelated mother-child pairs, but the difference was never significant. Persistent microchimeric T cell clones were not detected, at a sensitivity of 85 to 100 clones per million clonotypes. To look for features that set related mother-child pairs apart from unrelated individuals, the researchers ran deep NGS to compare the TCR beta repertoires of mothers and children. The mean age was about 38 +/- 4 years for the mothers and around 10 +/- 4 years for the children. Libraries were sequenced on Illumina HiSeq 2000 with 100+100 nt paired-end reads after adapter ligation with NEBNext reagents. To avoid cross-contamination, the mother libraries and the child libraries were prepared a month apart and sequenced in separate runs. For each donor, somewhere between about 500,000 and 2,000,000 distinct TCR beta clonotypes were identified. Naive TCR beta clonotypes were estimated from low-frequency clonotypes matched to each donor's FACS-determined naive share, without sorting.

The receptor's source is a woman in her 40s in good health. The sequence links TRBV20-1 to TRBJ2-1; the D gene could be TRBD1 or TRBD2, each one agreeing over 6 bases. The sample comprised blood. CDR3 loop: CSAIIAAGASDEQFF. The bases are TGCAGTGCTATAATAGCGGCAGGGGCCTCGGATGAGCAGTTCTTC.